Given below is one TCR beta chain in context. Profiling relied on immunoSEQ multiplex PCR, and the TCRdb table lists in-frame clones only, not all of them. In the table there are fewer than 35,000 clones, roughly nine tenths of which are singletons. The data were obtained in a study of T cell responses to AZD1222 COVID-19 vaccine. The V end was cut by 3 bases, the J end by 4 bases, with 12 bases between. In germline, CDR1 is LNHDA, CDR2 SQIVND (reference sequence). There are 15 residues in the CDR3. V and J are TRBV19 and TRBJ1-4; possible D gene TRBD1, 5 bases. The sample in question was peripheral blood, obtained on day 0 of AZD1222 vaccination. The clonotype was recovered from an adult in good health. The CDR3 bases are TGTGCCAGTAGTATTGCGGCGGGGGGTAATGAAAAACTGTTTTTT. It yields the protein CASSIAAGGNEKLFF.